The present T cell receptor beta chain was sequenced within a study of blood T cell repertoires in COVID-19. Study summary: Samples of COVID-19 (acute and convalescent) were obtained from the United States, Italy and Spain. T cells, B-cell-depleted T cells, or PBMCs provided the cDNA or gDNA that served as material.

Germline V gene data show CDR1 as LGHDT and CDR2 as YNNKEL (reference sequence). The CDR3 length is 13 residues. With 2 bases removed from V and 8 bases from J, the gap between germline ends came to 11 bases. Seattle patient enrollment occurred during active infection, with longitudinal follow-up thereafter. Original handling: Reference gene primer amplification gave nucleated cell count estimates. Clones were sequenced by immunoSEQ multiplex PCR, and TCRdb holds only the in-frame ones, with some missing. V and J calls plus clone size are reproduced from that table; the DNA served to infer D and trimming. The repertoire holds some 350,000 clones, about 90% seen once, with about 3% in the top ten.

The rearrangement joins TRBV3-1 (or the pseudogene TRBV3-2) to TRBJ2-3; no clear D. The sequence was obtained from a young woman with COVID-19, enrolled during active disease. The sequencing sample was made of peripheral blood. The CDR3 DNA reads TGTGCCAGCAGCCAAACGACCCCGGGTACGCAGTATTTT. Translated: CASSQTTPGTQYF.